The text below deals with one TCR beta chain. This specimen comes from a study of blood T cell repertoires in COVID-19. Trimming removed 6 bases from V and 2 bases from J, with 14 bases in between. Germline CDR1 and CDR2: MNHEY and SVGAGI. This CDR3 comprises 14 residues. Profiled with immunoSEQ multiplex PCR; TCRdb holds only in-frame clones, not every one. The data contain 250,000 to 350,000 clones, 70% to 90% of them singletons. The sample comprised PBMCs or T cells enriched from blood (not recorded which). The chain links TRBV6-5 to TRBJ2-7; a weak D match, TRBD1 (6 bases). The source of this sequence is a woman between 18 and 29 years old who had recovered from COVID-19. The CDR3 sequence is CASRPDRPTYEQYF. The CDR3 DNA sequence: TGTGCCAGCAGACCCGACAGGCCCACCTACGAGCAGTACTTC.